This TCR beta chain was profiled in a study of cytomegalovirus exposure and HLA in healthy donors. Germline V gives CDR1 SNHLY, CDR2 FYNNEI. This CDR3 is 15 amino acids long. V was shortened by 2 bases and J by 4 bases, with 14 bases between the two germline ends. The assay was immunoSEQ multiplex PCR, and TCRdb's table has in-frame clones only and misses some. The table lists approximately 280,000 clones, around 87% of them singletons. The TCR originated in a woman aged 18-29 years in good health and CMV-seronegative. Specimen: PBMCs. The chain combines TRBV2 with TRBJ1-2, with D possibly being TRBD1 (6 bases). CDR3 DNA: TGTGCCAGCAGTGAACGGGCAGGGGATATCTATGGCTACACCTTC. This translates into CASSERAGDIYGYTF. Using reference TRBV2 and TRBJ1-2 for the parts outside the CDR3, the full variable domain is EPEVTQTPSHQVTQMGQEVILRCVPISNHLYFYWYRQILGQKVEFLVSFYNNEISEKSEIFDDQFSVERPDGSNFTLKIRSTKLEDSAMYFCASSERAGDIYGYTFGSGTRLTVV.